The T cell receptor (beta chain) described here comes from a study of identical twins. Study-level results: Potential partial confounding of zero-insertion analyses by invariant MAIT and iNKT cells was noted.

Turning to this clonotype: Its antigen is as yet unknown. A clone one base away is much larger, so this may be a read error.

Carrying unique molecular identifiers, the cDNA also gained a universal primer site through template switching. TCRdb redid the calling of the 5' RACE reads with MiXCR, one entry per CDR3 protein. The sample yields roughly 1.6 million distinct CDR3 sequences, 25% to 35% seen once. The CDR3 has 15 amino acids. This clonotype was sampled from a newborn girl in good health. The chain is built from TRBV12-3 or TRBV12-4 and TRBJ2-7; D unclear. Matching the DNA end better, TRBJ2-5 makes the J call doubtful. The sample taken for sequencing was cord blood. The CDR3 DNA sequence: TGTGCCAGCAGTTTTTTTCGGTCGTCCCTAGAGACCCAGTACTTC. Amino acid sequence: CASSFFRSSLETQYF.